This T cell receptor (beta chain) was identified in a study of blood T cell repertoires in COVID-19. In the study overall: Samples taken during acute and convalescent COVID-19 were collected in the United States, Italy and Spain. PBMCs, B-cell-depleted T cells, or T cells provided the cDNA or gDNA that made up the material.

Repertoires were generated with immunoSEQ multiplex PCR, while TCRdb's copy carries only in-frame clones and drops some. The data hold around 220,000 clones, with roughly nine tenths observed a single time. The source is a man aged 40-49 years with active or convalescent COVID-19. Sequences were obtained from peripheral blood.

DNA for the CDR3: TGTGCCAGCAGCTTTCAGGGGCCGCTGGGTACTGAAGCTTTCTTT. Protein product: CASSFQGPLGTEAFF. The chain couples TRBV7-3 to TRBJ1-1; D might be TRBD1 (6 bases). Trimming left V 3 bases short and J 5 bases short, with 16 bases between. The CDR3 runs 15 residues. The V gene's germline CDR1 is SGHTA and CDR2 FQGTGA.